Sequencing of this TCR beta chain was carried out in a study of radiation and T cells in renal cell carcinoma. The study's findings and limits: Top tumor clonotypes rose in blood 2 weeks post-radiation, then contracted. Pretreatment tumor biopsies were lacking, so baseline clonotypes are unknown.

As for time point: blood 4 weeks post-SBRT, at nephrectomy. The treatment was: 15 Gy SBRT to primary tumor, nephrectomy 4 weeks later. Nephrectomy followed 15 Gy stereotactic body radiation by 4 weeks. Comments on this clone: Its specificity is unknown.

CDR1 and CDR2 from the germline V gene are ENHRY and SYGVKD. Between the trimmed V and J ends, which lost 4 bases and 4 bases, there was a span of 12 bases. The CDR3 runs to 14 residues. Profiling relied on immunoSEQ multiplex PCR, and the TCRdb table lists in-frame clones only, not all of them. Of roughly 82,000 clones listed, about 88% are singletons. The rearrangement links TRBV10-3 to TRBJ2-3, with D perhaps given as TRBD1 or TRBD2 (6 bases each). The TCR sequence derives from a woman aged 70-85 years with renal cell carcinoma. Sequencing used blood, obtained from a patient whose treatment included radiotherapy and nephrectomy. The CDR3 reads CAISVGGDADTQYF. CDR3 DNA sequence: TGTGCCATCAGTGTGGGGGGCGATGCAGATACGCAGTATTTT.